These 9 T cell receptor beta chains originate from one sample sequenced in a study of T cells in localized non-small cell lung cancer. Some clones are missing from TCRdb's copy, which holds only in-frame ones; the method was immunoSEQ multiplex PCR. This sample yields over 45,000 clones, of which around 90% are seen a single time; 20% to 25% belongs to the top ten. The sample was peripheral blood, taken before any cancer treatment. The receptors were gathered from a man between 40 and 69 years old with stage I squamous cell lung carcinoma.

The rearrangement links TRBV27 to TRBJ2-4; TRBD1 aligns across 8 bases. Trimming at V came to 4 bases and at J to 3 bases, leaving 5 bases not matched to a gene. Per the germline V gene, CDR1 is MNHEY and CDR2 is SMNVEV (reference sequence). The CDR3 spans 15 residues. DNA of the CDR3: TGTGCCAGCAGTTGCCCACAGGGGGTCAAAAACATTCAGTACTTC. Translating it yields CASSCPQGVKNIQYF.

This chain's CDR3 is CASSSGFGLGPGETQYF. The CDR3 DNA reads TGTGCCAGCAGCTCCGGCTTCGGACTAGGCCCAGGAGAGACCCAGTACTTC. This chain connects TRBV11-2 to TRBJ2-5; TRBD2 aligns across 7 bases. Looked up from germline, CDR1 is SGHAT and CDR2 is FQNNGV. The V gene end was trimmed by 4 bases and the J gene end by 4 bases; junction bases not matched to a gene: 15. There are 17 residues in the CDR3.

This chain joins TRBV6-6 and TRBJ2-1; tentatively, D is TRBD1 (6 bases). The germline V gene has CDR1 MNHNY and CDR2 SVGAGI (reference sequence). The CDR3 length is 12 residues. Trimming left V 6 bases short and J 4 bases short, with 7 bases between. The chain's CDR3 is CASRGTYNEQFF. CDR3 coding DNA: TGTGCCAGCAGAGGGACATACAATGAGCAGTTCTTC.

The V and J genes are TRBV2 and TRBJ2-5; D ambiguous. Trimming took 6 bases from V and 1 from J, leaving 12 bases between them. Germline CDR1 reads SNHLY; CDR2 reads FYNNEI. The CDR3 spans 14 residues. In DNA form, the CDR3 reads TGTGCCAGCAGCGGACCAACCTTCCAAGAGACCCAGTACTTC. It specifies CASSGPTFQETQYF.

The rearrangement joins TRBV19 to TRBJ2-4, with a tentative D call TRBD1 (5 bases). The length of the CDR3 is 16 residues. Trimming took off 5 bases at V and 0 bases at J, with 14 bases between the two ends. From germline, CDR1 is LNHDA and CDR2 SQIVND (reference sequence). DNA for the CDR3: TGTGCCAGTAGTGCACGACAGACACTAGCCAAAAACATTCAGTACTTC. It encodes CASSARQTLAKNIQYF.

The rearrangement uses TRBV4-1 and TRBJ1-1, with 8 bases that match TRBD1. The CDR3 covers 15 residues. Germline CDR1 reads MGHRA; CDR2 reads YSYEKL. V shed 1 base, J shed 1 base, and the junction held 2 bases outside the gene matches. Here the CDR3 DNA reads TGCGCCAGCAGCCAAGGGCAGGGGGCGAACACTGAAGCTTTCTTT. It yields the protein CASSQGQGANTEAFF.

The chain is built from TRBV4-1 and TRBJ2-3; D not certain. V dropped 3 bases and J dropped 4 bases, with 17 bases sitting between them. Per germline, CDR1 MGHRA and CDR2 YSYEKL. CDR3 length equals 16 residues. The chain's CDR3 is CASSHVEQRRPDTQYF. The CDR3 DNA follows: TGCGCCAGCAGCCACGTGGAACAGAGACGACCAGATACGCAGTATTTT.

The chain uses TRBV25-1 and TRBJ2-1, with 8 positions matching TRBD2. V trimming: 2 bases; J trimming: 8 bases; junction bases outside the gene matches: 11. Germline V lookup: CDR1 MGHDK, CDR2 SYGVNS. The CDR3 covers 16 residues. The CDR3 DNA is TGTGCCAGCAGTGAACTCAAGACAGCGGGAGTAGATGAGCAGTTCTTC. Amino acids: CASSELKTAGVDEQFF.

This chain links TRBV2 with TRBJ2-7; the D gene is possibly TRBD2 (7 bases). Trimming took off 6 bases at V and 2 bases at J, with 11 bases between the two ends. The CDR3 runs 13 residues. Germline V gene lookup returns CDR1 SNHLY and CDR2 FYNNEI. The CDR3: CASREGGTYEQYF. The CDR3 nucleotides read TGTGCCAGCAGGGAGGGGGGGACCTACGAGCAGTACTTC. The entire variable domain, with the rest obtained from reference TRBV2 and TRBJ2-7, is as follows: EPEVTQTPSHQVTQMGQEVILRCVPISNHLYFYWYRQILGQKVEFLVSFYNNEISEKSEIFDDQFSVERPDGSNFTLKIRSTKLEDSAMYFCASREGGTYEQYFGPGTRLTVT.